These 4 T cell receptor beta chains were sequenced from one sample in a study of T cell responses to AZD1222 COVID-19 vaccine. The repertoire was sequenced with immunoSEQ multiplex PCR; TCRdb's copy has only in-frame clones and lacks some. This table has more than 150,000 clones, more than 85% appearing once. The source was peripheral blood, collected after recovery from COVID-19. Receptor source: an adult who had recovered from COVID-19.

This chain links TRBV3-1 (or the pseudogene TRBV3-2) with TRBJ1-6; maybe TRBD1 (6 bases). The V end lost 5 bases, the J end lost 10 bases, and 15 bases lay between the germline ends. CDR1 LGHDT and CDR2 YNNKEL come from the germline V gene (reference sequence). CDR3 length equals 14 residues. CDR3 protein: CASSSTGGGSPLHF. DNA for the CDR3: TGTGCCAGCAGCTCGACAGGCGGGGGATCACCCCTCCACTTT.

This clone is a singleton in its sample. The chain links TRBV29-1 to TRBJ2-7; 8 bases match TRBD2. The CDR3 spans 14 residues. The germline gives CDR1 SQVTM, CDR2 ANQGSEA. V was clipped by 6 bases and J by 4 bases; unmatched bases: 11. The CDR3, as DNA: TGCAGCGTGCCCACAAGCGGGAGTACGTACGAGCAGTACTTC. This codes for CSVPTSGSTYEQYF.

The rearrangement joins TRBV29-1 to TRBJ1-1; D is uncertain. This CDR3 has 13 amino acids. V shed 4 bases and J shed 0 bases, with 9 bases lying between them. CDR1 SQVTM and CDR2 ANQGSEA come from the germline V gene. CDR3 DNA sequence: TGCAGCGTTGTGCCTTATATGAACACTGAAGCTTTCTTT. Translation gives CSVVPYMNTEAFF. Together with reference TRBV29-1 and TRBJ1-1, the CDR3 gives the full variable domain: SAVISQKPSRDICQRGTSLTIQCQVDSQVTMMFWYRQQPGQSLTLIATANQGSEATYESGFVIDKFPISRPNLTFSTLTVSNMSPEDSSIYLCSVVPYMNTEAFFGQGTRLTVV.

V usage is TRBV13 and J usage is TRBJ2-1, with D perhaps TRBD2 (6 bases). CDR3 length equals 16 residues. Trimming removed 4 bases from V and 4 bases from J, with 17 bases in between. From germline, CDR1 is PRHDT and CDR2 FYEKMQ (reference sequence). CDR3 sequence reads: CASSSRPAGGYNEQFF. In nucleotides, the CDR3 is TGTGCCAGCAGCTCCCGCCCAGCGGGTGGTTACAATGAGCAGTTCTTC. The variable domain in full, with the rest retrieved from reference TRBV13 and TRBJ2-1, is AAGVIQSPRHLIKEKRETATLKCYPIPRHDTVYWYQQGPGQDPQFLISFYEKMQSDKGSIPDRFSAQQFSDYHSELNMSSLELGDSALYFCASSSRPAGGYNEQFFGPGTRLTVL.